The 3 T cell receptor beta chains presented below share a single source sample, sequenced in a study of blood T cell repertoires in COVID-19. Assay used: immunoSEQ multiplex PCR; TCRdb lists only in-frame clones, some missing. The sample carries 70,000 to 90,000 clones, approximately 79% recorded once. The specimen was peripheral blood. The receptor set was obtained from a man aged 65-85 years with acute or convalescent COVID-19.

This clone was observed once. This sample also contains other DNA sequences that code for the same CDR3. The chain recombines TRBV20-1 with TRBJ1-5; the D is unclear. Germline lookup yields CDR1 DFQATT and CDR2 SNEGSKA (reference sequence). The CDR3 extends over 14 amino acids. The ends were cut back, 3 bases at V and 0 bases at J, with 9 bases in the middle. DNA for the CDR3: TGCAGTGCTAGTATATCGTATAGCAATCAGCCCCAGCATTTT. Its protein product is CSASISYSNQPQHF.

J is TRBJ1-3 and V is TRBV5-1; D may be TRBD1 (5 bases). The CDR3 contains 16 residues. V dropped 0 bases and J dropped 0 bases, with 10 bases sitting between them. Germline V gene sequence: CDR1 SGHRS, CDR2 YFSETQ. CDR3 nucleotides: TGCGCCAGCAGCTTGGGGGGCTTACGCTCTGGAAACACCATATATTTT. It encodes CASSLGGLRSGNTIYF.

The chain employs TRBV28 and TRBJ1-3; possibly TRBD1 for D (6 bases). In germline, CDR1 is MDHEN, CDR2 SYDVKM. The CDR3 is 16 residues long. V dropped 5 bases and J dropped 0 bases, with 14 bases sitting between them. The CDR3 DNA follows: TGTGCCAGCAGTCTACGGACAGTGCTCTCTGGAAACACCATATATTTT. Translated: CASSLRTVLSGNTIYF. Full variable domain (remainder filled in from reference TRBV28 and TRBJ1-3): DVKVTQSSRYLVKRTGEKVFLECVQDMDHENMFWYRQDPGLGLRLIYFSYDVKMKEKGDIPEGYSVSREKKERFSLILESASTNQTSMYLCASSLRTVLSGNTIYFGEGSWLTVV.